This note documents a single TCR beta chain sequence. Its target is unknown. This sample is drawn from a study of shared clonotypes between healthy human individuals. General study results and limits: Memory subsets generally showed smaller estimated richness than naive subsets did.

Replicate PCRs for sorted subsets used about 200 ng DNA; this equaled 25,000 to 35,000 T cell genomes. Generated by immunoSEQ multiplex PCR, the TCRdb table keeps only in-frame clones and is missing some. The sample records roughly 2.5 million clones, around nine tenths being singletons. Per germline, CDR1 SGHRS and CDR2 YFSETQ. V gave up 4 bases and J gave up 5 bases, with 17 bases separating them. The CDR3 is 15 residues long. Donors included only healthy HIV-negative adults lacking recent acute infections or vaccinations. This sequence was found in a man younger than 35 in good health. Material: naive CD4+ T cells sorted from blood. Subset given: CD45RA+ positively selected. The rearrangement uses TRBV5-1 and TRBJ2-3; TRBD2 might be the D (5 bases). The CDR3 DNA sequence: TGCGCCAGCAGCCTGGGGAGACCCGCCGGAGATACGCAGTATTTT. It translates to CASSLGRPAGDTQYF. Filled out from reference TRBV5-1 and TRBJ2-3, the complete variable domain reads KAGVTQTPRYLIKTRGQQVTLSCSPISGHRSVSWYQQTPGQGLQFLFEYFSETQRNKGNFPGRFSGRQFSNSRSEMNVSTLELGDSALYLCASSLGRPAGDTQYFGPGTRLTVL.